This TCR beta chain was sequenced during a study of shared clonotypes between healthy human individuals. Whole-study results and caveats: There were few donors, and this limited the genetic and exposure-history diversity represented. The study found roughly 5% of naive CD4 clonotypes shared across a few donors.

Assay: immunoSEQ multiplex PCR; the TCRdb copy retains only in-frame clones and omits some. The sample lists about 640,000 clones; 72% were seen once. Turning to this clone: Its antigen is as yet unknown. The same CDR3 is also encoded by other DNA sequences in this sample.

The germline V gene has CDR1 SNHLY and CDR2 FYNNEI. The length of the CDR3 is 15 residues. Trimming cost V 6 bases and J 0 bases; bases outside gene matches: 5. The material sequenced was memory CD4+ T cells sorted from blood. Subset meaning: CD45RA-negative fraction. J is TRBJ1-3 and V is TRBV2, with 7 bases that match TRBD1. The receptor comes from a woman aged 25 to 39 in good health. DNA of the CDR3: TGTGCCAGCAGGGGACAGCCGAGCTCTGGAAACACCATATATTTT. Its protein product is CASRGQPSSGNTIYF.